These 17 T cell receptor beta chains share one sample of origin, sequenced in a study of blood T cells in healthy people across ages. A second PCR of roughly 7 to 11 cycles used a sample-barcoded 5' primer and a J-beta primer mix. TCRdb re-called the 5' RACE reads with MiXCR, one entry per CDR3 protein. Found here are roughly 1,100,000 distinct CDR3 sequences, under 30% of them singletons; the top ten hold around 0.75%. These data were likewise used in another study, on T cells of mothers and their children.

The sample taken for sequencing was blood. Receptors originate from a girl between 2 and 10 years old in good health.

The CDR3 sequence is CASSHAAGSGELFF. The CDR3 bases are TGCGCCAGCAGCCATGCTGCAGGGTCCGGGGAGCTGTTTTTT. The chain recombines TRBV4-3 with TRBJ2-2; TRBD1 is a possible D gene (5 bases). The CDR3 runs to 14 residues. The V end was cut by 3 bases, the J end by 6 bases, with 11 bases between. Germline CDR1 and CDR2: LGHNA and YSLEER.

This clonotype was recorded a few times. This chain links TRBV6-2 or TRBV6-3 with TRBJ1-1, with a tentative D call TRBD1 (5 bases). V was cut by 8 bases and J by 11 bases, with 21 bases left in between. This CDR3 contains 13 residues. Germline-derived CDR1 and CDR2 are MNHEY and SVGEGT. As DNA, the CDR3 is TGTGCCAGCCTAAGACAGCACGGGGCGGCGGCTTTCTTT. Protein product: CASLRQHGAAAFF.

The chain combines TRBV6-1 with TRBJ2-7; tentatively, D is TRBD1 (5 bases). Germline-derived CDR1 and CDR2 are MNHNS and SASEGT. The CDR3 loop spans 14 amino acids. V dropped 5 bases and J dropped 0 bases, with 11 bases sitting between them. The CDR3 loop is CASSFEDSSYEQYF. DNA for the CDR3: TGTGCCAGCAGTTTCGAAGACAGCTCCTACGAGCAGTACTTC.

V gene TRBV29-1 combines with J gene TRBJ2-1; TRBD1 might be the D (6 bases). Trimming left V 5 bases short and J 9 bases short, with 17 bases between. The CDR3 sequence is 13 residues long. Germline V gene lookup returns CDR1 SQVTM and CDR2 ANQGSEA. CDR3 residues: CSVLGAVVGEQFF. The CDR3 coding sequence is TGCAGCGTTTTGGGGGCGGTGGTAGGTGAGCAGTTCTTC.

This clonotype was counted a few times. The V gene is TRBV28, the J gene TRBJ2-5; 8 bases align to TRBD2. The CDR3 is 17 amino acids. From germline, CDR1 is MDHEN and CDR2 SYDVKM. V was clipped by 4 bases and J by 2 bases; unmatched bases: 12. The CDR3 is CASSSPSAGTSQETQYF. CDR3 in DNA: TGTGCCAGCAGTTCTCCCTCTGCCGGGACTAGTCAAGAGACCCAGTACTTC.

The rearrangement links TRBV5-1 to TRBJ2-5, with D tentatively TRBD2 (5 bases). Germline CDR1 SGHRS, CDR2 YFSETQ. The CDR3 covers 15 residues. The V and J ends lost 3 bases and 3 bases respectively, with 15 bases between them. CDR3 coding DNA: TGCGCCAGCAGCTATAGGCCGGGGTACAAAGAGACCCAGTACTTC. It yields the protein CASSYRPGYKETQYF.

This chain joins TRBV7-9 and TRBJ2-7, with D possibly matching TRBD2 (7 bases). V lost 7 bases, J lost 5 bases, and 18 bases lay in between. Germline CDR1 and CDR2: SEHNR and FQNEAQ (reference sequence). The CDR3 runs 14 residues. In nucleotides, the CDR3 is TGTGCCAGCACCCCCGGGGGGCCCGTGGACGAGCAGTACTTC. Amino acid sequence: CASTPGGPVDEQYF.

This clonotype has only a few counts. V usage is TRBV21-1 and J usage is TRBJ2-4; the table's D call of TRBD2 was not tested on the DNA. TRBV21-1 is a known pseudogene. CDR3 length: 15 residues. CDR3 sequence: CPLFEEGVAKNIQYF. As DNA, the CDR3 is TGTCCCCTGTTCGAGGAGGGGGTAGCCAAAAACATTCAGTACTTC.

The rearrangement uses TRBV19 and TRBJ2-2; 7 bases fit TRBD1. CDR1 is LNHDA and CDR2 is SQIVND in the germline V gene (reference sequence). J was trimmed by 6 bases and V by 6 bases; bases with no gene match: 10. The length of the CDR3 is 15 residues. The DNA of the CDR3 is TGTGCCAGTAGAAAACAGGGGTGGCCCGCCGGGGAGCTGTTTTTT. It translates to CASRKQGWPAGELFF.

A word on this clonotype: This may be a read error, as it is one base from a much larger clone. This CDR3 is missing its conserved last phenylalanine or tryptophan, likely due to a read error. The chain recombines TRBV6-1 with TRBJ1-1; tentatively, D is TRBD1 (5 bases). The germline CDR1 and CDR2 sequences are MNHNS and SASEGT. There are 16 residues in the CDR3. Deletions cut 4 bases from V and 0 bases from J, with 15 bases between. CDR3 sequence (DNA): TGTGCCAGCAGTGTTGGGGCTGGGTTTATGAACACTGAAGCTTTCCTT. It specifies CASSVGAGFMNTEAFL.

This sequence joins TRBV5-1 and TRBJ2-3, with 10 bases aligning to TRBD1. The J segment lost 2 bases and the V segment lost 1 base, leaving 13 bases of the junction unmatched. Germline V gives CDR1 SGHRS, CDR2 YFSETQ. This CDR3 has 19 residues. The CDR3 coding sequence is TGCGCCAGCAGCTTGAGGACAGGGGGGTTAAGCCCTTCCACAGATACGCAGTATTTT. Encoded protein: CASSLRTGGLSPSTDTQYF. Using reference TRBV5-1 and TRBJ2-3 for the parts outside the CDR3, the full variable domain is KAGVTQTPRYLIKTRGQQVTLSCSPISGHRSVSWYQQTPGQGLQFLFEYFSETQRNKGNFPGRFSGRQFSNSRSEMNVSTLELGDSALYLCASSLRTGGLSPSTDTQYFGPGTRLTVL.

Here the CDR3 reads CSLSTNPTDTQYF. Here the CDR3 DNA reads TGCAGTCTCAGTACTAACCCCACAGATACGCAGTATTTT. V is TRBV20-1 and J is TRBJ2-3; no clear D. The CDR3 extends over 13 amino acids. V dropped 8 bases and J dropped 2 bases, with 14 bases sitting between them. CDR1 DFQATT and CDR2 SNEGSKA come from the germline V gene (reference sequence).

This clonotype was seen a single time. The gene calls are TRBV7-3 and TRBJ2-3, with TRBD1 as a possible D gene (5 bases). Trimming pared 3 bases from V and 4 bases from J, leaving 11 bases between. The germline gives CDR1 SGHTA, CDR2 FQGTGA. This CDR3 comprises 14 residues. DNA of the CDR3: TGTGCCAGCAGCTTGACAGCACATGCAGATACGCAGTATTTT. Translated: CASSLTAHADTQYF. The whole variable domain, remainder taken from reference TRBV7-3 and TRBJ2-3, is GAGVSQTPSNKVTEKGKYVELRCDPISGHTALYWYRQSLGQGPEFLIYFQGTGAADDSGLPNDRFFAVRPEGSVSTLKIQRTERGDSAVYLCASSLTAHADTQYFGPGTRLTVL.

A few counts support this clonotype. The rearrangement joins TRBV20-1 to TRBJ2-3; D could derive from TRBD1 or TRBD2 (6 bases each). Trimming took off 6 bases at V and 4 bases at J, with 20 bases between the two ends. The CDR3 consists of 15 residues. The germline CDR1 and CDR2 sequences are DFQATT and SNEGSKA (reference sequence). The CDR3 loop reads CSAVSGADEADTQYF. The DNA of the CDR3 is TGCAGTGCGGTGTCGGGGGCGGATGAAGCAGATACGCAGTATTTT.

The chain links TRBV4-1 to TRBJ2-2, with TRBD1 as a possible D gene (5 bases). CDR3 size: 17 residues. The germline V and J ends were trimmed by 0 bases and 3 bases, with 14 bases remaining between them. The germline CDR1 and CDR2 sequences are MGHRA and YSYEKL. The CDR3 is CASSQDRVQGYTGELFF. The CDR3 DNA reads as TGCGCCAGCAGCCAAGATCGAGTCCAGGGTTACACCGGGGAGCTGTTTTTT.

This sequence joins TRBV6-6 and TRBJ1-1; D is uncertain. The CDR3 length is 12 residues. Trimming took off 5 bases at V and 6 bases at J, with 10 bases between the two ends. CDR1 and CDR2 from the germline V gene are MNHNY and SVGAGI (reference sequence). The CDR3 is CASSTSGAEAFF. The CDR3 DNA is TGTGCCAGCAGTACCAGTGGAGCTGAAGCTTTCTTT.

The rearrangement joins TRBV6-6 to TRBJ2-3; D unclear. The CDR3 is 14 amino acids. Trimming took off 11 bases at V and 1 base at J, with 16 bases between the two ends. Germline CDR1 and CDR2: MNHNY and SVGAGI (reference sequence). CDR3 region: CAGSRGRGTDTQYF. The CDR3 coding sequence is TGTGCCGGCTCCAGAGGACGGGGCACAGATACGCAGTATTTT.